The 22 T cell receptor beta chains in this list originate from one sample, sequenced in a study of metastatic and nonmetastatic thyroid tumors. Patients underwent thyroid surgery, and none had received any treatment before it. TCRdb re-called the PCR reads with MiXCR. This sample has around 9,000 clones, with about a quarter found just once. Sequencing input: adjacent normal tissue. These receptors were obtained from a female donor with papillary thyroid cancer or a benign thyroid nodule (not recorded which). Some clones in this sample may be carry-over from other donors' samples.

The chain couples TRBV11-1 to TRBJ1-1; D unresolved. Looked up from germline, CDR1 is SGHAT and CDR2 is FQDESV (reference sequence). The V and J ends lost 2 bases and 1 base respectively, with 20 bases between them. The CDR3 runs 18 residues. Written as DNA, the CDR3 is TGTGCCAGCAGCTTAACGATTGGCTACGGGTTGGGGAACACTGAAGCTTTCTTT. It yields the protein CASSLTIGYGLGNTEAFF.

This clone was detected only a few times. This chain joins TRBV6-9 and TRBJ2-1; the match to TRBD2 covers 12 bases. Trimming removed 5 bases from V and 2 bases from J; junction bases left unmatched: 10. CDR1 and CDR2 (germline): MNHGY, SVAAGI. The CDR3 extends over 18 amino acids. The CDR3 loop is CASSTGTSGPAAYNEQFF. DNA of the CDR3: TGTGCCAGCAGTACCGGGACTAGCGGGCCAGCCGCCTACAATGAGCAGTTCTTC.

The rearrangement links TRBV11-2 to TRBJ2-1; perhaps TRBD2 as D (6 bases). The germline gives CDR1 SGHAT, CDR2 FQNNGV. V was clipped by 1 base and J by 6 bases, with 13 bases between them. CDR3 length: 15 residues. CDR3 region: CASSLGVGGANEQFF. The CDR3 nucleotides read TGTGCCAGCAGCTTAGGAGTCGGCGGGGCCAATGAGCAGTTCTTC.

The chain recombines TRBV18 with TRBJ1-5; 7 bases line up with TRBD1. Trimming at V came to 4 bases and at J to 4 bases, leaving 4 bases not matched to a gene. Germline V gene lookup returns CDR1 KGHSH and CDR2 LQKENI. The CDR3 sequence is 14 residues long. CDR3 loop: CASSRDRINQPQHF. The CDR3 DNA follows: TGTGCCAGCTCACGGGACAGAATTAATCAGCCCCAGCATTTT.

This clone is deemed medium-sized. V is TRBV6-2 or TRBV6-3 and J is TRBJ1-5, with 10 bases that match TRBD1. The CDR3 loop spans 16 amino acids. With 6 bases clipped from V and 7 bases from J, the junction kept 12 bases outside the gene matches. CDR1 is MNHEY and CDR2 is SVGEGT in the germline V gene. The CDR3: CASSKDRGRETQPQHF. CDR3 bases: TGTGCCAGCAGCAAAGACAGGGGGCGCGAAACCCAGCCCCAGCATTTT.

The J gene is TRBJ2-1, the V gene TRBV20-1; TRBD2 aligns across 10 bases. The trim removed 6 bases at V and 8 bases at J, leaving 13 bases unmatched. This CDR3 is 15 amino acids long. Germline CDR1 and CDR2: DFQATT and SNEGSKA (reference sequence). CDR3 region: CSAAAGTSELDEQFF. The CDR3 DNA is TGCAGTGCCGCGGCCGGGACTAGCGAATTGGATGAGCAGTTCTTC.

By share, this clone ranks as medium-sized (0.01 to 0.1%). V usage is TRBV11-2 and J usage is TRBJ2-1; 10 positions match TRBD2. This CDR3 has 15 residues. Trimming cost V 4 bases and J 8 bases; bases outside gene matches: 8. Germline CDR1 is SGHAT and CDR2 is FQNNGV. CDR3 in amino acids: CASSSGWLAGDEQFF. The DNA for the CDR3 is TGTGCCAGCAGCTCCGGATGGCTAGCGGGAGATGAGCAGTTCTTC.

In this sample, this clone is medium-sized. The gene calls are TRBV27 and TRBJ1-6, with D perhaps matching TRBD1 (6 bases). Trimming pared 5 bases from V and 7 bases from J, leaving 15 bases between. Germline loops: CDR1 MNHEY, CDR2 SMNVEV (reference sequence). There are 15 residues in the CDR3. CDR3: CASSPLDRNNSPLHF. In DNA form, the CDR3 reads TGTGCCAGCAGTCCACTGGACAGAAACAATTCACCCCTCCACTTT.

In its sample, this clone was seen a few times. The V call is TRBV9, the J call TRBJ2-3; no clear D. This CDR3 is built from 12 residues. Trimming removed 3 bases at V and 6 bases at J, with 8 bases between. CDR1 and CDR2 (germline): SGDLS, YYNGEE. In DNA form, the CDR3 reads TGTGCCAGCAGCGGCAATGGGGATACGCAGTATTTT. Its protein is CASSGNGDTQYF.

The gene calls are TRBV2 and TRBJ1-1; 10 bases match TRBD1. With V trimmed by 8 bases and J by 2 bases, 2 bases remained unmatched. This CDR3 is 13 amino acids long. The germline CDR1 and CDR2 sequences are SNHLY and FYNNEI. Here the CDR3 reads CASGTGANTEAFF. DNA of the CDR3: TGTGCCAGCGGGACAGGGGCTAACACTGAAGCTTTCTTT.

This clone ranks as medium-sized. The J gene is TRBJ2-7, the V gene TRBV5-6; perhaps TRBD1 as D (6 bases). The CDR3 is 14 amino acids. Germline assignment: CDR1 SGHDT and CDR2 YYEEEE. The V and J ends lost 4 bases and 7 bases respectively, with 18 bases between them. The CDR3 sequence: CASSTPTGRTEQYF. The CDR3, as DNA: TGTGCCAGCAGCACCCCGACAGGTCGAACGGAGCAGTACTTC.

The table lists this clone with a few counts. The chain links TRBV28 to TRBJ2-5, with D maybe TRBD1 (5 bases). Germline-derived CDR1 and CDR2 are MDHEN and SYDVKM. The CDR3 loop spans 15 amino acids. Trimming removed 5 bases from V and 1 base from J, with 14 bases in between. The chain's CDR3 is CASSARAISQETQYF. CDR3 bases: TGTGCCAGCAGTGCCAGGGCTATTAGCCAAGAGACCCAGTACTTC. Supplemented by reference TRBV28 and TRBJ2-5, the full variable domain reads DVKVTQSSRYLVKRTGEKVFLECVQDMDHENMFWYRQDPGLGLRLIYFSYDVKMKEKGDIPEGYSVSREKKERFSLILESASTNQTSMYLCASSARAISQETQYFGPGTRLLVL.

This clone is classed as medium-sized. The CDR3 reads CASSDATYGYTF. The DNA for the CDR3 is TGTGCCAGCAGTGACGCCACCTATGGCTACACCTTC. The chain is built from TRBV28 and TRBJ1-2; no reliable D call. Germline V CDR1 and CDR2: MDHEN, SYDVKM. V gave up 5 bases and J gave up 4 bases, with 8 bases separating them. This CDR3 region has 12 residues.

This chain links TRBV11-1 with TRBJ2-7; D uncertain. The germline V gene encodes CDR1 SGHAT and CDR2 FQDESV (reference sequence). The CDR3 has 18 amino acids. V gave up 4 bases and J gave up 8 bases, with 30 bases separating them. The CDR3 bases are TGTGCCAGCAGCTCCCCCGCGTGGTCGGCGGCGGACCGCCTACAGCAGTACTTC. This translates into CASSSPAWSAADRLQQYF. Full variable domain (outside the CDR3, taken from reference TRBV11-1 and TRBJ2-7): EAEVAQSPRYKITEKSQAVAFWCDPISGHATLYWYRQILGQGPELLVQFQDESVVDDSQLPKDRFSAERLKGVDSTLKIQPAELGDSAMYLCASSSPAWSAADRLQQYFGPGTRLTVT.

By proportion, this clone is large. The rearrangement links TRBV6-1 to TRBJ2-1, with TRBD1 matching 11 bases. This CDR3 is 15 amino acids long. CDR1 is MNHNS and CDR2 is SASEGT in the germline V gene. Germline trimming cut 1 base from V and 6 bases from J; bases unmatched to any gene: 2. The CDR3 bases are TGTGCCAGCAGTGAAGAGGGGACAGGGGGCAATGAGCAGTTCTTC. It specifies CASSEEGTGGNEQFF.

The chain carries TRBV28 and TRBJ2-3; D might be TRBD2 (6 bases). The CDR3 extends over 15 amino acids. V was cut by 7 bases and J by 2 bases, with 16 bases left in between. The germline V gene encodes CDR1 MDHEN and CDR2 SYDVKM. CDR3 coding DNA: TGTGCCAGCACCCCCCCTCGGACTAACACAGATACGCAGTATTTT. It translates to CASTPPRTNTDTQYF.

This clone is categorized as medium-sized. CDR3 bases: TGCAGTGCTAGATCGGGGAACTATGGCTACACCTTC. This encodes CSARSGNYGYTF. The chain carries TRBV20-1 and TRBJ1-2; D unresolved. There are 12 residues in the CDR3. Germline V gene lookup returns CDR1 DFQATT and CDR2 SNEGSKA (reference sequence). V lost 2 bases, J lost 2 bases, and 6 bases lay in between.

By its share, this clone is medium-sized (0.01 to 0.1%). Other DNA sequences of this sample code for an identical CDR3. This sequence joins TRBV28 and TRBJ2-1; no clear D gene. V was shortened by 6 bases and J by 6 bases, with 15 bases between the two germline ends. CDR3 length: 14 amino acids. Germline V lookup: CDR1 MDHEN, CDR2 SYDVKM. The CDR3 protein is CASSHDRAPNEQFF. Written as DNA, the CDR3 is TGTGCCAGCAGCCATGACCGGGCACCCAATGAGCAGTTCTTC.

This clone ranks as medium-sized. The chain combines TRBV27 with TRBJ1-2; the D is unclear. Trimming stripped 6 bases from V and 3 bases from J, with 14 bases between. The CDR3 spans 14 residues. Germline V gene data show CDR1 as MNHEY and CDR2 as SMNVEV (reference sequence). CDR3 coding DNA: TGTGCCAGCAGCTATAAGGGAGGGTACTATGGCTACACCTTC. This sequence encodes CASSYKGGYYGYTF.

This clone occurred a few times. The J gene is TRBJ1-1, the V gene TRBV12-3 or TRBV12-4; 8 bases line up with TRBD1. V gave up 6 bases and J gave up 1 base; unmatched junction bases: 7. This CDR3 contains 15 residues. CDR3 nucleotide sequence: TGTGCCAGCAGAAACACAGGGGGGGCGAACACTGAAGCTTTCTTT. As protein: CASRNTGGANTEAFF.

This clone was picked up a small number of times. V is TRBV6-5 and J is TRBJ1-2, with 11 bases aligning to TRBD1. Germline CDR1 MNHEY, CDR2 SVGAGI. The CDR3 has 15 residues. J gave up 8 bases and V 2 bases, and 7 bases lay outside the gene matches. The CDR3 region has the DNA TGTGCCAGCAGTTACGCCGAGGACAGGGGGCTGGGCTACACCTTC. Protein sequence: CASSYAEDRGLGYTF.

This clone is deemed medium-sized (0.01 to 0.1%). The chain joins TRBV19 to TRBJ1-5; D unresolved. The CDR3 totals 13 residues. The V end lost 5 bases, the J end lost 3 bases, and 8 bases lay between the germline ends. The germline V gene has CDR1 LNHDA and CDR2 SQIVND (reference sequence). CDR3 region: CASSVYTNQPQHF. DNA for the CDR3: TGTGCCAGTAGTGTGTACACCAATCAGCCCCAGCATTTT.